A selection of T cell receptor beta chains follows, all from one sample in a study of T cells after yellow fever vaccination. One entry per CDR3 protein results from TCRdb running MiXCR on the 5' RACE reads. The sample has around 120,000 distinct CDR3 sequences, around 15% seen once. The sequencing used CD8+ T cells sorted from PBMCs, collected 5 days after the yellow fever booster vaccination. The receptors come from a young man who received the YFV17D yellow fever vaccine. CDR3s include the opening cysteine and the closing phenylalanine or tryptophan. The D gene is left open where the match is weak. Size is stated for part of the rows, as once, few or many counts, or as a class when the clone is expanded.

v_gene: TRBV5-1
abundance: NA
len: 16
d_gene: NA
j_gene: TRBJ2-5
CDR3aa: CASSLAERGLVETQYF
CDR3nt: TGCGCCAGCAGCTTGGCCGAGCGTGGGCTTGTGGAGACCCAGTACTTC

v_gene: TRBV24-1
abundance: NA
len: 20
d_gene: TRBD1
j_gene: TRBJ2-3
CDR3aa: CATSDNLTGNLAHKTDTQYF
CDR3nt: TGTGCCACCAGTGATAATCTGACAGGGAACTTGGCCCACAAAACAGATACGCAGTATTTT

v_gene: TRBV4-1
abundance: few
len: 15
d_gene: NA
j_gene: TRBJ1-1
CDR3aa: CASSQGPDPGAGAFF
CDR3nt: TGCGCCAGCAGCCAAGGACCCGACCCGGGGGCGGGGGCTTTCTTT

v_gene: TRBV7-6
abundance: NA
len: 14
d_gene: NA
j_gene: TRBJ2-3
CDR3aa: CASSRDLGADTQYF
CDR3nt: TGTGCCAGCAGTCGCGATTTGGGGGCAGATACGCAGTATTTT

v_gene: TRBV5-6
abundance: NA
len: 15
d_gene: TRBD2
j_gene: TRBJ2-3
CDR3aa: CASSWGGYSTDTQYF
CDR3nt: TGTGCCAGCAGCTGGGGGGGGTACAGTACAGATACGCAGTATTTT

v_gene: TRBV4-1
abundance: few
len: 15
d_gene: NA
j_gene: TRBJ1-1
CDR3aa: CASSQGVLGNTEAFF
CDR3nt: TGCGCCAGCAGCCAGGGGGTTCTCGGGAACACTGAAGCTTTCTTT

v_gene: TRBV20-1
abundance: many
len: 15
d_gene: TRBD1
j_gene: TRBJ2-2
CDR3aa: CSAQDRGMYTGELFF
CDR3nt: TGCAGTGCTCAGGACAGGGGGATGTACACCGGGGAGCTGTTTTTT

v_gene: TRBV6-2/TRBV6-3
abundance: once
len: 17
d_gene: TRBD2
j_gene: TRBJ2-3
CDR3aa: CASSSSRLAGVLDTHYF
CDR3nt: TGTGCCAGCAGTTCCTCGAGACTAGCGGGGGTGTTGGATACGCACTATTTT

v_gene: TRBV29-1
abundance: NA
len: 12
d_gene: NA
j_gene: TRBJ2-5
CDR3aa: CSVEDNQETQYF
CDR3nt: TGCAGCGTGGAGGACAACCAAGAGACCCAGTACTTC

v_gene: TRBV4-2
abundance: few
len: 13
d_gene: TRBD2
j_gene: TRBJ2-1
CDR3aa: CASRGLGENEQFF
CDR3nt: TGTGCCAGCAGGGGACTAGGGGAGAATGAGCAGTTCTTC

v_gene: TRBV4-1
abundance: NA
len: 13
d_gene: NA
j_gene: TRBJ2-5
CDR3aa: CASSQASEETQYF
CDR3nt: TGCGCCAGCAGCCAAGCATCTGAAGAGACCCAGTACTTC

v_gene: TRBV15
abundance: NA
len: 16
d_gene: NA
j_gene: TRBJ1-1
CDR3aa: CATSSEGGNSEAEAFF
CDR3nt: TGTGCCACCAGCAGTGAGGGGGGGAATTCTGAGGCTGAAGCTTTCTTT

v_gene: TRBV4-3
abundance: NA
len: 17
d_gene: TRBD1
j_gene: TRBJ2-1
CDR3aa: CASSQDPGQGSYNEQFF
CDR3nt: TGCGCCAGCAGCCAAGATCCGGGACAGGGGAGCTACAATGAGCAGTTCTTC

v_gene: TRBV29-1
abundance: NA
len: 11
d_gene: NA
j_gene: TRBJ2-5
CDR3aa: CSVVEQETQYF
CDR3nt: TGCAGCGTTGTGGAGCAAGAGACCCAGTACTTC

v_gene: TRBV6-5
abundance: NA
len: 14
d_gene: NA
j_gene: TRBJ2-7
CDR3aa: CASSYADGRYEQYF
CDR3nt: TGTGCCAGCAGTTATGCTGACGGGCGCTACGAGCAGTACTTC

v_gene: TRBV4-1
abundance: many
len: 16
d_gene: TRBD1
j_gene: TRBJ2-7
CDR3aa: CASSQPRQGLDYEQYF
CDR3nt: TGCGCCAGCAGCCAACCTAGACAGGGGCTGGACTACGAGCAGTACTTC

v_gene: TRBV7-2
abundance: NA
len: 14
d_gene: TRBD2
j_gene: TRBJ2-7
CDR3aa: CASSLVPSGEEQYF
CDR3nt: TGTGCCAGCAGCTTAGTCCCTAGCGGGGAGGAGCAGTACTTC

v_gene: TRBV6-2/TRBV6-3
abundance: NA
len: 16
d_gene: TRBD1
j_gene: TRBJ2-5
CDR3aa: CASSYDQTGGGETQYF
CDR3nt: TGTGCCAGCAGTTACGATCAGACAGGGGGCGGGGAGACCCAGTACTTC

v_gene: TRBV6-2/TRBV6-3
abundance: few
len: 15
d_gene: TRBD2
j_gene: TRBJ2-1
CDR3aa: CASRLAGGPRREQFF
CDR3nt: TGTGCCAGCAGACTAGCGGGGGGGCCCCGGCGTGAGCAGTTCTTC

v_gene: TRBV4-3
abundance: NA
len: 17
d_gene: NA
j_gene: TRBJ1-1
CDR3aa: CASSQEGYLGMNTEAFF
CDR3nt: TGCGCCAGCAGCCAAGAAGGATACCTGGGAATGAACACTGAAGCTTTCTTT

v_gene: TRBV7-2
abundance: few
len: 15
d_gene: NA
j_gene: TRBJ2-1
CDR3aa: CASSADGGSYNEQFF
CDR3nt: TGTGCCAGCAGCGCGGACGGAGGATCCTACAATGAGCAGTTCTTC

v_gene: TRBV6-2/TRBV6-3
abundance: few
len: 18
d_gene: NA
j_gene: TRBJ2-4
CDR3aa: CASSYSSAGQLAKNIQYF
CDR3nt: TGTGCCAGCAGTTACTCGAGCGCAGGCCAGTTAGCCAAAAACATTCAGTACTTC

v_gene: TRBV20-1
abundance: many
len: 15
d_gene: TRBD2
j_gene: TRBJ2-1
CDR3aa: CSARDAAGAYNEQFF
CDR3nt: TGCAGTGCTAGAGACGCAGCGGGGGCCTACAATGAGCAGTTCTTC

v_gene: TRBV5-1
abundance: few
len: 13
d_gene: NA
j_gene: TRBJ2-3
CDR3aa: CASGLTSTDTQYF
CDR3nt: TGCGCCAGCGGACTGACTAGCACAGATACGCAGTATTTT

v_gene: TRBV10-3
abundance: NA
len: 14
d_gene: TRBD1
j_gene: TRBJ1-5
CDR3aa: CAIRTTGEGQPQHF
CDR3nt: TGTGCCATCAGAACTACAGGGGAAGGTCAGCCCCAGCATTTT

v_gene: TRBV5-4
abundance: NA
len: 16
d_gene: NA
j_gene: TRBJ2-2
CDR3aa: CASSFSTNTNTGELFF
CDR3nt: TGTGCCAGCAGCTTCTCTACCAATACGAACACCGGGGAGCTGTTTTTT

v_gene: TRBV27
abundance: few
len: 12
d_gene: NA
j_gene: TRBJ2-1
CDR3aa: CASSLPGNEQFF
CDR3nt: TGTGCCAGCAGTTTACCCGGGAATGAGCAGTTCTTC

v_gene: TRBV4-3
abundance: few
len: 14
d_gene: NA
j_gene: TRBJ2-1
CDR3aa: CASSTLVKGNEQFF
CDR3nt: TGCGCCAGCAGCACACTTGTCAAAGGCAATGAGCAGTTCTTC

v_gene: TRBV12-3/TRBV12-4
abundance: few
len: 18
d_gene: TRBD2
j_gene: TRBJ2-5
CDR3aa: CASSLPRLAGGIQETQYF
CDR3nt: TGTGCCAGCAGTTTACCCCGACTAGCGGGGGGGATACAAGAGACCCAGTACTTC

v_gene: TRBV4-3
abundance: few
len: 16
d_gene: TRBD1
j_gene: TRBJ1-4
CDR3aa: CASSQRTGGGGEKLFF
CDR3nt: TGCGCCAGCAGCCAACGCACAGGGGGCGGGGGTGAAAAACTGTTTTTT

v_gene: TRBV6-6
abundance: NA
len: 12
d_gene: NA
j_gene: TRBJ2-7
CDR3aa: CASSRDRIEQYF
CDR3nt: TGTGCCAGCAGCCGCGACAGGATCGAGCAGTACTTC

v_gene: TRBV5-4
abundance: NA
len: 13
d_gene: TRBD1
j_gene: TRBJ2-7
CDR3aa: CASTPGTGYEQYF
CDR3nt: TGTGCCAGCACCCCCGGGACAGGGTACGAGCAGTACTTC

v_gene: TRBV4-1
abundance: NA
len: 14
d_gene: NA
j_gene: TRBJ2-1
CDR3aa: CASSQESGFDEQFF
CDR3nt: TGCGCCAGCAGCCAAGAAAGTGGGTTCGATGAGCAGTTCTTC

v_gene: TRBV6-5
abundance: NA
len: 14
d_gene: NA
j_gene: TRBJ1-1
CDR3aa: CASSYSINGAKAFF
CDR3nt: TGTGCCAGCAGTTACTCGATAAACGGGGCAAAAGCTTTCTTT

v_gene: TRBV4-1
abundance: NA
len: 16
d_gene: TRBD1
j_gene: TRBJ2-7
CDR3aa: CASSHAGTGIFYEQYF
CDR3nt: TGCGCCAGCAGCCATGCCGGGACAGGGATTTTCTACGAGCAGTACTTC

v_gene: TRBV27
abundance: NA
len: 14
d_gene: TRBD2
j_gene: TRBJ2-7
CDR3aa: CASSLLYRGDEQYF
CDR3nt: TGTGCCAGCAGTTTATTGTACCGGGGGGACGAGCAGTACTTC